The clone carrying this T cell receptor (beta chain) has just a few counts. The target antigen is unknown. The ends lost 6 bases at V and 3 bases at J; junction bases unmatched: 10. Germline CDR1 is DFQATT and CDR2 is SNEGSKA (reference sequence). The CDR3 runs to 16 residues. The sample comes from a study of response to subunit inactivated influenza vaccine. TCRdb analysed the RT-PCR reads with MiXCR anew, one entry per CDR3 protein. The table records 500,000 to 650,000 distinct CDR3 sequences, about 7.6% of them present only once. Study-wide results and limits: It was suggested by the authors that few new T cells are recruited by each seasonal influenza vaccination.

This receptor was identified in a man in his fifties or sixties who received an inactivated influenza vaccine. V usage is TRBV20-1 and J usage is TRBJ2-1; TRBD2 matches 11 bases. The source material was PBMCs from blood, sampled 23 months after vaccination. The CDR3 region has the DNA TGCAGTGCCCAAGCACGGGGACTAGCGGTCTACAATGAGCAGTTCTTC. Amino acid sequence: CSAQARGLAVYNEQFF.